This T cell receptor beta chain appears in the sequencing data of a study of blood T cell repertoires in COVID-19. The overall study: Acute-phase and convalescent COVID-19 samples originated in the United States, Italy and Spain. From T cells, B-cell-depleted T cells, or PBMCs came the material, which was cDNA or gDNA.

CDR1 and CDR2 (germline): LGHDT, YNNKEL (reference sequence). V was clipped by 8 bases and J by 4 bases; unmatched bases: 8. The CDR3 consists of 14 residues. Authors' analysis steps: For nucleated cells, counts were estimated from reference gene primer amplification. Libraries were prepared by immunoSEQ multiplex PCR; TCRdb keeps only in-frame clonotypes and omits some of them. V and J calls plus clone size are reproduced from that table; the DNA served to infer D and trimming. The sample carries about 91,000 clones, more than 75% recorded once. The chain combines TRBV3-1 (or the pseudogene TRBV3-2) with TRBJ2-1, with 7 bases lining up with TRBD1. This TCR derives from a man in his sixties or seventies with acute or convalescent COVID-19. Sequencing was done on a sample of peripheral blood. In nucleotides, the CDR3 is TGTGCCAGCCGACCGGGACAGAATTACAATGAGCAGTTCTTC. Amino acid sequence: CASRPGQNYNEQFF.